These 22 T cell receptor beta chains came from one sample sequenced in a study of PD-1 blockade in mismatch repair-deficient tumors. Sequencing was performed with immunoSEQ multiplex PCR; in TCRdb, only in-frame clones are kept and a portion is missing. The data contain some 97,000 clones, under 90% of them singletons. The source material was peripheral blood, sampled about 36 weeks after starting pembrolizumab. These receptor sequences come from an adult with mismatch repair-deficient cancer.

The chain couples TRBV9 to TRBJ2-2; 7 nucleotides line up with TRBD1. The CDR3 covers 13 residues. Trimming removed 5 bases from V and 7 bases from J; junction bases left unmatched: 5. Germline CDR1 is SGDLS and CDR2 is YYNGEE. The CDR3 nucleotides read TGTGCCAGCAGTCTACAGGGGCGCGGGGAGCTGTTTTTT. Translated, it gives CASSLQGRGELFF.

The CDR3, as DNA: TGTGCCAGCAGCCCGCGAGGCTACGAGCAGTACTTC. Its translation is CASSPRGYEQYF. This chain connects TRBV5-8 to TRBJ2-7; D is uncertain. V lost 4 bases, J lost 3 bases, and 8 bases lay in between. CDR1 is SGHTS and CDR2 is YDEGEE in the germline V gene. This CDR3 is 12 amino acids long.

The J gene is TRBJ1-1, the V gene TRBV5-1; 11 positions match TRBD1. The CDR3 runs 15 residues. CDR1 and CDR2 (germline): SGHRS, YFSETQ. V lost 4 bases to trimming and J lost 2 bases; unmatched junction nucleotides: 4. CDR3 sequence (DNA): TGCGCCAGCAGCCCTGGACAGGGGGCTAACACTGAAGCTTTCTTT. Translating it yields CASSPGQGANTEAFF.

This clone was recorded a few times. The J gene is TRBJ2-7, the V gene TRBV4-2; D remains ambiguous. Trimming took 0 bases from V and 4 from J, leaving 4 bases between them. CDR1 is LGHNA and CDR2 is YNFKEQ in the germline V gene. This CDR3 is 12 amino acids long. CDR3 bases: TGTGCCAGCAGCCAAGATCAATACGAGCAGTACTTC. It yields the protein CASSQDQYEQYF.

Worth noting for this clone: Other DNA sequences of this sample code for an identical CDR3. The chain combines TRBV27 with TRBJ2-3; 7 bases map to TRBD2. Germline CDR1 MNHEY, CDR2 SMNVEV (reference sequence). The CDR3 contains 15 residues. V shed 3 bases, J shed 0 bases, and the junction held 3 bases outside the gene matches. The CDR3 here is CASSLGTTSTDTQYF. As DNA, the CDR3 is TGTGCCAGCAGTTTGGGGACTACGAGCACAGATACGCAGTATTTT.

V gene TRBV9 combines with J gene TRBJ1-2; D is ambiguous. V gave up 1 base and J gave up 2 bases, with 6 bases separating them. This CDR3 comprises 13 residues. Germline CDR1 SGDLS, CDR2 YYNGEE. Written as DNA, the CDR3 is TGTGCCAGCAGCGTAACAGAGAACTATGGCTACACCTTC. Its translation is CASSVTENYGYTF. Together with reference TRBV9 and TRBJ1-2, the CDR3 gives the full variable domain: DSGVTQTPKHLITATGQRVTLRCSPRSGDLSVYWYQQSLDQGLQFLIQYYNGEERAKGNILERFSAQQFPDLHSELNLSSLELGDSALYFCASSVTENYGYTFGSGTRLTVV.

The DNA of the CDR3 is TGTGCCAGCAGTGAAAGAGGGTTTATTGAAGCTTTCTTT. This translates into CASSERGFIEAFF. J is TRBJ1-1 and V is TRBV6-1, with no clear D. V dropped 2 bases and J dropped 7 bases, with 11 bases sitting between them. Germline CDR1 and CDR2: MNHNS and SASEGT. CDR3 length: 13 residues.

CDR3 nucleotide sequence: TGTGCCAGCAGCCAAGGCCCAACGCTGTACAATGAGCAGTTCTTC. Translated, it gives CASSQGPTLYNEQFF. The J gene is TRBJ2-1, the V gene TRBV4-2; no firm D call. Germline V gene lookup returns CDR1 LGHNA and CDR2 YNFKEQ. This CDR3 region has 15 residues. V gave up 1 base and J gave up 4 bases, with 11 bases separating them.

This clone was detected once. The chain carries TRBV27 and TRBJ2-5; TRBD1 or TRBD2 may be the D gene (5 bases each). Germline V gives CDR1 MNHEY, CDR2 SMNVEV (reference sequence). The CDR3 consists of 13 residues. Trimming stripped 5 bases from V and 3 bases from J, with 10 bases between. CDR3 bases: TGTGCCAGCAGTAGCTTGGGGGAAGAGACCCAGTACTTC. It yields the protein CASSSLGEETQYF.

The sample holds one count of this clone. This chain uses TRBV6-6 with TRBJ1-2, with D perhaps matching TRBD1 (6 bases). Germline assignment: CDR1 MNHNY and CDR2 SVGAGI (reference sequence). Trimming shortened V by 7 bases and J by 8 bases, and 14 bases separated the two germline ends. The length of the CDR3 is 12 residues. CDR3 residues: CASNGGGGGYTF. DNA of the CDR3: TGTGCCAGCAATGGCGGGGGCGGGGGCTACACCTTC.

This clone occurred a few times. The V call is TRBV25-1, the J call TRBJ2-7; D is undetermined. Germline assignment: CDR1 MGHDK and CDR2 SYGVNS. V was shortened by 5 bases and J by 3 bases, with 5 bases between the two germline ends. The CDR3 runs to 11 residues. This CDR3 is CASSNSYEQYF. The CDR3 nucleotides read TGTGCCAGCAGTAACAGCTACGAGCAGTACTTC.

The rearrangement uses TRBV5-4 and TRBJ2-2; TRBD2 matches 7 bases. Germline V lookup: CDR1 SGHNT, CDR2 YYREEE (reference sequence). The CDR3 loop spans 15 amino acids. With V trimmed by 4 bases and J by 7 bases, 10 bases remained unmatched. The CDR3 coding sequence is TGTGCCAGCAGCCGACGGGAGGCAGTCAGCGGGGAGCTGTTTTTT. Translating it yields CASSRREAVSGELFF.

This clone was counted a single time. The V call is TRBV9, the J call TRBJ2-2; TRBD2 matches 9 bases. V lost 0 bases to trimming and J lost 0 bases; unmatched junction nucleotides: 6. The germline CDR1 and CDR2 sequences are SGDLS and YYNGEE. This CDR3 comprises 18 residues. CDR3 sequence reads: CASSVETPSGANTGELFF. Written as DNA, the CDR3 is TGTGCCAGCAGCGTAGAGACCCCTAGCGGGGCGAACACCGGGGAGCTGTTTTTT.

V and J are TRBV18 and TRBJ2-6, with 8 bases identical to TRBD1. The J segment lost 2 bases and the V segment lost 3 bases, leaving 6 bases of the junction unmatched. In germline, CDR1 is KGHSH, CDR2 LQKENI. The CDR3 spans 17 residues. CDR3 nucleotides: TGTGCCAGCTCACCTGAGGACAGGGTAACTGGGGCCAACGTCCTGACTTTC. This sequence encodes CASSPEDRVTGANVLTF.

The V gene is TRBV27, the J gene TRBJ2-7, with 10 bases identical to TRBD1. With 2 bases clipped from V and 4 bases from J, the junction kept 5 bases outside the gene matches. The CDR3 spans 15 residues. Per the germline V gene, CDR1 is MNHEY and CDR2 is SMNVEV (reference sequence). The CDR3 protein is CASSLRGDRGYEQYF. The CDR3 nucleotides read TGTGCCAGCAGTTTAAGAGGGGACAGGGGTTACGAGCAGTACTTC.

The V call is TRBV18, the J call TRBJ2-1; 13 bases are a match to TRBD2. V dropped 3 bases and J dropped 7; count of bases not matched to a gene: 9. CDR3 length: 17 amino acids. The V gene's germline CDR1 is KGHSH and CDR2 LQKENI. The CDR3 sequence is CASSPRPRTSGGNEQFF. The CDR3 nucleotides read TGTGCCAGCTCACCGCGACCCCGGACTAGCGGGGGTAATGAGCAGTTCTTC.

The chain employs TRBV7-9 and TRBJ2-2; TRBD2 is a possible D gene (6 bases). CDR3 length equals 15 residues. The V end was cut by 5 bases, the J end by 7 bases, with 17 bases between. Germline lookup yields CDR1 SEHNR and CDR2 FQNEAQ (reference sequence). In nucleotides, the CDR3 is TGTGCCAGCAGCAAGACGGGACTGCACGGCGGGGAGCTGTTTTTT. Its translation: CASSKTGLHGGELFF.

The CDR3 DNA reads TGTGCCAGCAGCGAGAGCACAGATACGCAGTATTTT. Residues: CASSESTDTQYF. The J gene is TRBJ2-3, the V gene TRBV9; the D is unclear. V was shortened by 3 bases and J by 0 bases, with 2 bases between the two germline ends. Germline V gene sequence: CDR1 SGDLS, CDR2 YYNGEE. The CDR3 totals 12 residues.

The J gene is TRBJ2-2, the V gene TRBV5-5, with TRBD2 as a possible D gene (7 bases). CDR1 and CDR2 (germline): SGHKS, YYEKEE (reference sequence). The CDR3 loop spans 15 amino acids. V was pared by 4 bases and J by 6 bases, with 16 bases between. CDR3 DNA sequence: TGTGCCAGCAGCCTTCAGGCGGGGGCGGCCGGGGAGCTGTTTTTT. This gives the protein CASSLQAGAAGELFF.

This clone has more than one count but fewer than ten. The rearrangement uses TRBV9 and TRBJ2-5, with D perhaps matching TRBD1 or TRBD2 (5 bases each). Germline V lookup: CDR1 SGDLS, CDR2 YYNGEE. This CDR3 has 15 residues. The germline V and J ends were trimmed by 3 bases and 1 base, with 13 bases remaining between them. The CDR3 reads CASSGSGRPQETQYF. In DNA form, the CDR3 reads TGTGCCAGCAGCGGGTCGGGACGCCCCCAAGAGACCCAGTACTTC.

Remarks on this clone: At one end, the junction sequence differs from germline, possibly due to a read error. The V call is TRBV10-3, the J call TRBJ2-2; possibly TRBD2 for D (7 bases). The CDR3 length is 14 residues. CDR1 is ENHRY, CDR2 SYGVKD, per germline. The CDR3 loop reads CATGGLTKTGELFF. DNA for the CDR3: TGTGCCACGGGGGGCTTGACGAAGACCGGGGAGCTGTTTTTT.

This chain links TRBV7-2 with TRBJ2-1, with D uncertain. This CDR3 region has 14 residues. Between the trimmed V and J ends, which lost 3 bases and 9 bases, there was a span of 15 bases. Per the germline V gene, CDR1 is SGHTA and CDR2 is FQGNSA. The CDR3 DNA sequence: TGTGCCAGCAGCTTGTCCCCTAGTATGGGTGAGCAGTTCTTC. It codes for CASSLSPSMGEQFF.